This is a list of T cell receptor beta chains from one sample in a study of shared clonotypes between healthy human individuals. Sequencing was performed with immunoSEQ multiplex PCR; in TCRdb, only in-frame clones are kept and a portion is missing. The table records more than 2 million clones, around 95% of them present only once. The sequenced material came from naive CD4+ T cells sorted from blood. Receptor source: a man aged 18 to 29 in good health. The CDR3 runs from the conserved cysteine through the conserved F or W. The D gene is left open where the match is weak. Where a row states a size, it is once, few, many or the class of an expanded clone; other rows omit it.

v_call	clone_size	d_call	j_call	cdr3_aa	cdr3_nt
TRBV5-1	-	-	TRBJ1-2	CASSLGDLNYGYTF	TGCGCCAGCAGCTTGGGGGACCTCAACTATGGCTACACCTTC
TRBV5-1	-	-	TRBJ2-6	CASSLGRTGSGANVLTF	TGCGCCAGCAGCCTAGGCCGGACCGGCTCTGGGGCCAACGTCCTGACTTTC
TRBV30	-	-	TRBJ2-1	CAWDPLPGGAYNEQFF	TGTGCCTGGGACCCCCTGCCGGGGGGCGCGTACAATGAGCAGTTCTTC
TRBV19	-	-	TRBJ1-1	CASSIGWGLENTEAFF	TGTGCCAGTAGTATAGGTTGGGGACTGGAGAACACTGAAGCTTTCTTT
TRBV14	-	-	TRBJ2-7	CASSPRLGVGEQYF	TGTGCCAGCAGCCCTCGGCTAGGGGTGGGGGAGCAGTACTTC
TRBV28	-	TRBD1	TRBJ1-4	CASSPRTGGKTNEKLFF	TGTGCCAGCAGTCCACGGACAGGGGGCAAGACTAATGAAAAACTGTTTTTT
TRBV30	-	-	TRBJ2-7	CAWASGASYEQYF	TGTGCCTGGGCCTCCGGGGCGTCCTACGAGCAGTACTTC
TRBV6-6	-	-	TRBJ1-1	CASSSTRSTEAFF	TGTGCCAGCAGTTCTACAAGAAGCACTGAAGCTTTCTTT
TRBV10-3	-	TRBD1	TRBJ1-3	CAISDHGQGRNTIYF	TGTGCCATCAGTGATCACGGACAGGGCAGAAACACCATATATTTT
TRBV7-2	-	-	TRBJ2-5	CASRRELLETQYF	TGTGCCAGCCGACGGGAGTTATTAGAGACCCAGTACTTC
TRBV19	-	-	TRBJ1-5	CASSIVGQHQPQHF	TGTGCCAGTAGTATAGTAGGGCAGCACCAGCCCCAGCATTTT
TRBV2	-	TRBD2	TRBJ2-7	CASRKIAGVDEQYF	TGTGCCAGCAGGAAGATAGCGGGAGTAGACGAGCAGTACTTC
TRBV10-3	-	-	TRBJ1-3	CAMQVNSGNTIYF	TGTGCCATGCAGGTCAACTCTGGAAACACCATATATTTT
TRBV5-8	-	-	TRBJ1-1	CASSADRSNTEAFF	TGTGCCAGCAGCGCAGACAGGTCGAACACTGAAGCTTTCTTT
TRBV27	once	-	TRBJ2-7	CASKAASSYEQYF	TGTGCCAGCAAGGCGGCTAGTTCCTACGAGCAGTACTTC
TRBV11-2	-	-	TRBJ1-2	CASSLARDLGYTF	TGTGCCAGCAGCTTAGCACGGGATTTGGGCTACACCTTC
TRBV18	-	-	TRBJ2-3	CASSRGGSTDTQYF	TGTGCCAGTTCCCGGGGCGGGAGCACAGATACGCAGTATTTT
TRBV7-2	-	-	TRBJ2-3	CASSPPWGTGNTDTQYF	TGTGCCAGCAGCCCTCCCTGGGGGACTGGCAACACAGATACGCAGTATTTT
TRBV7-8	-	TRBD2	TRBJ2-1	CASSSGLAGADNEQFF	TGTGCCAGCAGCTCCGGACTAGCGGGGGCCGACAATGAGCAGTTCTTC
TRBV25-1	-	TRBD2	TRBJ2-5	CASSGTSGSLETQYF	TGTGCCAGCAGTGGGACTAGCGGGTCGTTGGAGACCCAGTACTTC
TRBV7-9	-	-	TRBJ2-3	CASSHGRRSSTDTQYF	TGTGCCAGCAGCCACGGGCGAAGGTCGAGCACAGATACGCAGTATTTT
TRBV30	-	TRBD1	TRBJ1-5	CAWSKGGASGNQPQHF	TGTGCCTGGAGTAAAGGGGGCGCGTCAGGTAATCAGCCCCAGCATTTT
TRBV5-1	few	TRBD1	TRBJ2-7	CASSAGGGYEQYF	TGCGCCAGCAGCGCAGGGGGTGGCTACGAGCAGTACTTC
TRBV6-1	-	TRBD1	TRBJ1-4	CASTSVTGGNEKLFF	TGTGCCAGCACTTCCGTTACAGGGGGTAATGAAAAACTGTTTTTT
TRBV6-1	-	-	TRBJ2-6	CASSGSGVSGANVLTF	TGTGCCAGCAGTGGGTCAGGGGTCTCTGGGGCCAACGTCCTGACTTTC
TRBV30	once	-	TRBJ2-1	CARSVHRGEQFF	TGTGCCCGGAGTGTACATAGGGGTGAGCAGTTCTTC
TRBV6-5	-	-	TRBJ2-5	CASSYSSTDQETQYF	TGTGCCAGCAGTTACTCGTCGACAGATCAAGAGACCCAGTACTTC
TRBV5-1	-	-	TRBJ2-3	CASRAGQSTDTQYF	TGCGCCAGCAGAGCCGGACAAAGCACAGATACGCAGTATTTT
TRBV27	-	-	TRBJ1-5	CASSHRANQPQHF	TGTGCCAGCAGTCACAGGGCCAATCAGCCCCAGCATTTT
TRBV6-1	-	-	TRBJ1-1	CASRHRDLNTEAFF	TGTGCCAGCAGGCACAGGGACCTGAACACTGAAGCTTTCTTT
TRBV18	-	-	TRBJ2-2	CASSLPNTGELFF	TGTGCCAGCTCCCTCCCCAACACCGGGGAGCTGTTTTTT
TRBV5-6	-	-	TRBJ2-2	CASSNWGQSTGELFF	TGTGCCAGCAGCAATTGGGGGCAGAGCACCGGGGAGCTGTTTTTT
TRBV9	-	-	TRBJ1-1	CASSVGQGNTEAFF	TGTGCCAGCAGCGTAGGCCAGGGGAACACTGAAGCTTTCTTT
TRBV6-1	-	TRBD1	TRBJ2-5	CASSGRGHGETQYF	TGTGCCAGCAGTGGCAGGGGGCATGGAGAGACCCAGTACTTC
TRBV11-2	-	-	TRBJ2-2	CASSLEGGKYTGELFF	TGTGCCAGCAGTCTTGAGGGGGGCAAGTACACCGGGGAGCTGTTTTTT
TRBV5-4	-	-	TRBJ2-7	CAATRDGSYEQYF	TGTGCCGCAACACGGGATGGCTCCTACGAGCAGTACTTC
TRBV4-1	-	-	TRBJ1-4	CASSQGMGLFF	TGCGCCAGCAGCCAAGGGATGGGACTGTTTTTT
TRBV6-6	once	-	TRBJ1-2	CASSFDSSSYGYTF	TGTGCCAGCAGTTTCGACTCTTCGAGCTATGGCTACACCTTC
TRBV6-1	-	-	TRBJ1-2	CASSETYRNYGYTF	TGTGCCAGCAGTGAAACTTACCGTAACTATGGCTACACCTTC
TRBV9	-	-	TRBJ2-7	CASSVDPGSSYEQYF	TGTGCCAGCAGCGTAGATCCGGGGAGCTCCTACGAGCAGTACTTC
TRBV4-3	-	-	TRBJ1-2	CASSLSGGPYGYTF	TGCGCCAGCAGCCTCTCTGGGGGCCCGTATGGCTACACCTTC
TRBV6-1	-	-	TRBJ2-2	CASRGGFANTGELFF	TGTGCCAGCAGGGGTGGGTTTGCGAACACCGGGGAGCTGTTTTTT
TRBV9	-	-	TRBJ2-1	CASSPRWGLEQFF	TGTGCCAGCAGCCCCAGGTGGGGACTTGAGCAGTTCTTC
TRBV27	-	-	TRBJ2-1	CASSEAGRQFF	TGTGCCAGCAGTGAGGCAGGGCGGCAGTTCTTC
TRBV29-1	-	TRBD1	TRBJ2-3	CSVEDRELSTDTQYF	TGCAGCGTTGAGGACAGGGAACTAAGCACAGATACGCAGTATTTT
TRBV7-9	-	-	TRBJ1-1	CASSQGPEAFF	TGTGCCAGCAGCCAGGGGCCTGAAGCTTTCTTT
TRBV12-5	-	TRBD2	TRBJ2-1	CASGLSLAGGQINEQFF	TGTGCTAGTGGTTTGAGTCTAGCGGGAGGGCAGATCAATGAGCAGTTCTTC
TRBV10-1	-	-	TRBJ1-1	CASSERIGMSTEAFF	TGCGCCAGCAGTGAACGCATTGGAATGTCGACTGAAGCTTTCTTT
TRBV18	-	-	TRBJ1-6	CASSPGEAYNSPLHF	TGTGCCAGCTCACCCGGGGAGGCCTATAATTCACCCCTCCACTTT
TRBV9	-	TRBD1	TRBJ2-7	CASSSTGGSYEQYF	TGTGCCAGCAGCTCCACAGGGGGCTCCTACGAGCAGTACTTC
TRBV7-2	-	-	TRBJ1-5	CASTERTGNQPQHF	TGTGCCAGCACCGAGCGGACGGGGAATCAGCCCCAGCATTTT